The 4 T cell receptor beta chains in this list originate from one sample, sequenced in a study of shared clonotypes between healthy human individuals. Sequencing used immunoSEQ multiplex PCR; TCRdb keeps in-frame clones, though not all of them. The sample contains some 2,000,000 clones, 85% to 95% of which appear only once. Sequenced material: naive CD4+ T cells sorted from blood. As to subset: CD45RA+ positively selected. These receptors originate from a man aged 18 to 35 in good health.

This chain uses TRBV11-2 with TRBJ1-4; 9 bases are a match to TRBD1. The CDR3 consists of 15 residues. CDR1 is SGHAT and CDR2 is FQNNGV in the germline V gene. V gave up 5 bases and J gave up 4 bases; unmatched junction bases: 5. CDR3 bases: TGTGCCAGCAGCCCAGGGACAGGGTATAATGAAAAACTGTTTTTT. Its translation: CASSPGTGYNEKLFF.

As DNA, the CDR3 is TGCGCCAGCAGCTTGGCAGGGGTTGGAGGCACTGAAGCTTTCTTT. Translation gives CASSLAGVGGTEAFF. The J gene is TRBJ1-1, the V gene TRBV5-1; possible D gene TRBD1, 6 bases. V was shortened by 0 bases and J by 4 bases, with 13 bases between the two germline ends. CDR1 SGHRS and CDR2 YFSETQ come from the germline V gene. The CDR3 length is 15 residues.

This clone was detected only once. The chain carries TRBV5-4 and TRBJ2-5; 8 nucleotides match TRBD2. V dropped 4 bases and J dropped 1; count of bases not matched to a gene: 6. The CDR3 has 15 amino acids. CDR1 and CDR2 from the germline V gene are SGHNT and YYREEE (reference sequence). The chain's CDR3 is CASSHGGEPQETQYF. The CDR3 nucleotides are TGTGCCAGCAGCCACGGGGGGGAGCCCCAAGAGACCCAGTACTTC.

The genes are TRBV10-2 and TRBJ2-7; D is unresolved. Trimming took off 0 bases at V and 1 base at J, with 7 bases between the two ends. Germline V gene lookup returns CDR1 WSHSY and CDR2 SAAADI. The CDR3 spans 14 residues. CDR3 region: CASSESGSSYEQYF. DNA of the CDR3: TGCGCCAGCAGTGAGTCAGGGTCATCCTACGAGCAGTACTTC.